Sequencing of this TCR beta chain was carried out in a study of blood T cell repertoires in COVID-19. Study as a whole: COVID-19 samples, acute and convalescent, were from the United States, Italy and Spain. T cells, B-cell-depleted T cells, or PBMCs supplied cDNA or gDNA.

As handled by the study authors: The assay estimated nucleated cells by amplifying reference gene primers. Profiling relied on immunoSEQ multiplex PCR, and the TCRdb table lists in-frame clones only, not all of them. D and trimming come from the DNA, and the V and J calls and clone size come from that table. The profile shows 150,000 to 200,000 clones, roughly 91% of them singletons. The CDR3 runs 16 residues. V lost 0 bases and J lost 2, with 11 bases in between. Germline V gene data show CDR1 as SGHVS and CDR2 as FNYEAQ. This TCR was recovered from a human donor in a cohort sampled during active COVID-19. Material for sequencing was peripheral blood. The V gene is TRBV7-6, the J gene TRBJ1-3; D remains ambiguous. The CDR3: CASSLALEGTGNTIYF. The CDR3 region has the DNA TGTGCCAGCAGCTTAGCGCTTGAGGGAACTGGAAACACCATATATTTT.